Listed below are T cell receptor beta chains from one sample, sequenced in a study of shared clonotypes between healthy human individuals. Sequenced by immunoSEQ multiplex PCR; TCRdb stores in-frame clones only, minus some. Here the sample spans approximately 940,000 clones, 70% to 85% being singletons. Sequenced input: memory CD4+ T cells sorted from blood. These receptors came from a man between 18 and 29 years old in good health. Both conserved end residues are part of each CDR3. D genes are given only for firm matches. Clone size is stated in some rows and not others, as once, few, many or a class when expanded.

v_call,cdr3_length,clone_size,j_call,d_call,cdr3_nt,cdr3_aa
TRBV7-2,15,.,TRBJ2-7,.,TGTGCCAGCAGCTCCCAGGGGGGAGGCTCCTACGAGCAGTACTTC,CASSSQGGGSYEQYF
TRBV18,13,.,TRBJ2-3,.,TGTGCCAGCTCCATCCTGCGGGAAGATACGCAGTATTTT,CASSILREDTQYF
TRBV28,14,.,TRBJ1-1,.,TGTGCCAGCAGGCTGGGGGATAGGTACACTGAAGCTTTCTTT,CASRLGDRYTEAFF
TRBV6-5,14,.,TRBJ1-1,TRBD1,TGTGCCAGCAGTTACTCGAAAGATGGGACAGGATTACATTTT,CASSYSKDGTGLHF
TRBV19,20,.,TRBJ1-2,TRBD1,TGTGCCAGTAGTATAGAACTTGGACAGGCCATTCTCCTTTCTAACTATGGCTACACCTTC,CASSIELGQAILLSNYGYTF
TRBV9,15,.,TRBJ2-1,.,TGTGCCAGCAGCTTCTCTGATTTTGGGGCAAATGAGCAGTTCTTC,CASSFSDFGANEQFF
TRBV27,16,.,TRBJ2-1,.,TGTGCCAGCAGTTCCCCTGGGATGGGGACCTACAATGAGCAGTTCTTC,CASSSPGMGTYNEQFF
TRBV5-4,13,few,TRBJ1-1,.,TGTGCCAGCAGCTTGGGTGAAGCCACTGAAGCTTTCTTT,CASSLGEATEAFF
TRBV19,14,.,TRBJ2-5,.,TGTGCCACCTCGGGGGGCGGGAGACGGGAGACCCAGTACTTC,CATSGGGRRETQYF
TRBV19,14,few,TRBJ2-7,TRBD2,TGTGCCAGTGCCCAGGCGGGAGAAGTTGGAGAGCAGTACTTC,CASAQAGEVGEQYF
TRBV19,12,.,TRBJ2-3,TRBD1,TGTGCCAGCGGACAGGGGGAAGATACGCAGTATTTT,CASGQGEDTQYF
TRBV7-2,14,few,TRBJ2-7,.,TGTGCCAGCAGCTTAGGAAGGGGATCCTACGAGCAGTACTTC,CASSLGRGSYEQYF
TRBV4-3,15,.,TRBJ2-7,TRBD2,TGCGCCAGCAGCCAAGACCGGGGAGGGTTCTACGAGCAGTACTTC,CASSQDRGGFYEQYF
TRBV7-2,15,.,TRBJ2-7,.,TGTGCCAGCAGCACCACAGGTAATAACGTCCACGAGCAGTACTTC,CASSTTGNNVHEQYF